This T cell receptor beta chain was sequenced during a study of blood T cell repertoires in COVID-19. Looking at the study overall: Sources were T cells, B-cell-depleted T cells, or PBMCs; the material itself was cDNA or gDNA.

Germline assignment: CDR1 LNHDA and CDR2 SQIVND (reference sequence). Trimming cost V 3 bases and J 1 base, with 7 bases left between them. This CDR3 has 14 residues. Per the original data handling: From reference gene primer amplification, estimates of nucleated cell counts were derived. The table came from immunoSEQ multiplex PCR; TCRdb's copy has only in-frame clones and leaves some out. For V, J and clone size, that table is used; D and trimming come from the DNA. Of 92,000 or so clones in the sample, approximately 89% were seen once. This sequence was found in a man in his fifties or sixties with acute or convalescent COVID-19. This sequence joins TRBV19 and TRBJ1-5; weak D call: TRBD1 (5 bases). Sequencing was performed on peripheral blood. The CDR3: CASSIQGSNQPQHF. Here the CDR3 DNA reads TGTGCCAGTAGTATTCAGGGAAGCAATCAGCCCCAGCATTTT. Supplemented by reference TRBV19 and TRBJ1-5, the full variable domain reads DGGITQSPKYLFRKEGQNVTLSCEQNLNHDAMYWYRQDPGQGLRLIYYSQIVNDFQKGDIAEGYSVSREKKESFPLTVTSAQKNPTAFYLCASSIQGSNQPQHFGDGTRLSIL.